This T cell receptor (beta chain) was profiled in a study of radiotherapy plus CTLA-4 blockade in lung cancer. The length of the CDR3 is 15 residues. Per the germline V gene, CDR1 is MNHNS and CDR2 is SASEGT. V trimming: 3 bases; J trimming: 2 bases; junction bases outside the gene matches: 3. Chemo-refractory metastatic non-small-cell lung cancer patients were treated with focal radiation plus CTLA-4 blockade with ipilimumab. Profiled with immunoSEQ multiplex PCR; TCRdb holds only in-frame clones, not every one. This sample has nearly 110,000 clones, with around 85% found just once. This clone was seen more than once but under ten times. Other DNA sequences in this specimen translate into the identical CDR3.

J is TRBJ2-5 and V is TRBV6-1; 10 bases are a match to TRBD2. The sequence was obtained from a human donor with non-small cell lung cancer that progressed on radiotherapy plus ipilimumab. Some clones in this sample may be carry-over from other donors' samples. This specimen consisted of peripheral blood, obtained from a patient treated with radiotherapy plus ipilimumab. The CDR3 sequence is CASSELAGGQETQYF. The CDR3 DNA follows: TGTGCCAGCAGTGAGTTAGCGGGGGGTCAAGAGACCCAGTACTTC.